These 6 T cell receptor beta chains originate from one sample sequenced in a study of T cell responses to AZD1222 COVID-19 vaccine. The protocol was immunoSEQ multiplex PCR, while the TCRdb copy is restricted to in-frame clones and leaves out a portion. The sample records some 150,000 clones, more than 90% being singletons. Sequencing used peripheral blood, obtained on day 0 of AZD1222 vaccination. Receptors originate from an adult in good health.

The chain carries TRBV20-1 and TRBJ1-1, with TRBD1 matching over 7 bases. The CDR3 is made up of 13 amino acids. Per germline, CDR1 DFQATT and CDR2 SNEGSKA (reference sequence). Losses at the gene ends were 3 bases for V and 9 bases for J; bases not matched to a gene: 10. The CDR3 DNA is TGCAGTGCTAGTCCGAGGGACAGTCCGAAAGCTTTCTTT. This translates into CSASPRDSPKAFF.

The gene calls are TRBV29-1 and TRBJ1-4; D is unclear. CDR1 is SQVTM and CDR2 is ANQGSEA in the germline V gene. The CDR3 contains 13 residues. Trimming took 4 bases from V and 5 from J, leaving 11 bases between them. This CDR3 is CSVGHAQNEKLFF. The CDR3 bases are TGCAGCGTTGGTCACGCGCAGAATGAAAAACTGTTTTTT.

The rearrangement links TRBV5-4 to TRBJ1-3; no firm D call. V was trimmed by 0 bases and J by 0 bases, leaving 10 bases between them. Germline assignment: CDR1 SGHNT and CDR2 YYREEE (reference sequence). This CDR3 spans 16 amino acids. This CDR3 is CASSLAGASSGNTIYF. CDR3 sequence (DNA): TGTGCCAGCAGCTTGGCCGGCGCCAGCTCTGGAAACACCATATATTTT.

This rearrangement joins TRBV6-5 to TRBJ2-1; TRBD2 might be the D (5 bases). Germline CDR1 is MNHEY and CDR2 is SVGAGI. The CDR3 is made up of 13 amino acids. V dropped 4 bases and J dropped 15 bases, with 19 bases sitting between them. CDR3 sequence: CASSSQDSDHLFF. The CDR3 DNA follows: TGTGCCAGCAGTTCCCAGGACTCGGATCACCTGTTCTTC.

The rearrangement links TRBV6-5 to TRBJ2-1, with 11 bases lining up with TRBD2. The trim removed 6 bases at V and 8 bases at J, leaving 9 bases unmatched. Germline V gene data show CDR1 as MNHEY and CDR2 as SVGAGI. There are 15 residues in the CDR3. For the CDR3, the DNA is TGTGCCAGCAGCCCCGGGACTAGCGGCCGGGATGAGCAGTTCTTC. Translating it yields CASSPGTSGRDEQFF.

The V and J genes are TRBV7-2 and TRBJ1-1, with 8 bases identical to TRBD1. V was clipped by 5 bases and J by 4 bases; unmatched bases: 12. CDR3 length equals 16 residues. Looked up from germline, CDR1 is SGHTA and CDR2 is FQGNSA. The CDR3 nucleotides read TGTGCCAGCAGCCTAAAACAGACAGGGGTGGGCACTGAAGCTTTCTTT. Its protein product is CASSLKQTGVGTEAFF.